These T cell receptor beta chains were read from a single sample in a study of cytomegalovirus exposure and HLA in healthy donors. Some clones are missing from TCRdb's copy, which holds only in-frame ones; the method was immunoSEQ multiplex PCR. This repertoire shows 120,000 or so clones, 75% to 85% found once; its top ten account for 1%. The specimen sequenced was PBMCs. These receptors were taken from a man aged 35 to 55 in good health and CMV-seronegative. CDR3s include the opening cysteine and the closing phenylalanine or tryptophan. The order of the fields is D gene, V gene, clone size, J gene, CDR3 DNA, CDR3 protein. A D gene is named only where the DNA matches it firmly. Not all rows give a size; the values are once, few, many and, for expanded clones, a class.

d_gene: TRBD2
v_gene: TRBV14
abundance: .
j_gene: TRBJ2-7
CDR3nt: TGTGCCAGCAGCCAAGAACTAGCGGGCTACTACGAGCAGTACTTC
CDR3aa: CASSQELAGYYEQYF

d_gene: TRBD1
v_gene: TRBV5-8
abundance: .
j_gene: TRBJ1-2
CDR3nt: TGTGCCAGCACCCCGGGACAGCCGATCTATGGCTACACCTTC
CDR3aa: CASTPGQPIYGYTF

d_gene: TRBD1
v_gene: TRBV7-2
abundance: once
j_gene: TRBJ2-7
CDR3nt: TGTGCCAGCAGCTTAGGTCCAGGGGGATTCTACGAGCAGTACTTC
CDR3aa: CASSLGPGGFYEQYF

d_gene: .
v_gene: TRBV5-1
abundance: .
j_gene: TRBJ2-1
CDR3nt: TGCGCCAGCAGCCTAGGGGGTTCCTACAATGAGCAGTTCTTC
CDR3aa: CASSLGGSYNEQFF

d_gene: TRBD2
v_gene: TRBV29-1
abundance: .
j_gene: TRBJ2-1
CDR3nt: TGCAGCGCCGAGGGCCTAGCGGGAGGGAATGAGCAGTTCTTC
CDR3aa: CSAEGLAGGNEQFF

d_gene: .
v_gene: TRBV6-1
abundance: .
j_gene: TRBJ2-7
CDR3nt: TGTGCCAGCGTGGGGGCTATTGTTCGGGAGCAGTACTTC
CDR3aa: CASVGAIVREQYF

d_gene: .
v_gene: TRBV5-1
abundance: .
j_gene: TRBJ2-7
CDR3nt: TGCGCCAGCAGCGATGCGGGACAGCGTCCAATCTACGAGCAGTACTTC
CDR3aa: CASSDAGQRPIYEQYF

d_gene: TRBD2
v_gene: TRBV9
abundance: .
j_gene: TRBJ2-5
CDR3nt: TGTGCCAGCAGTTCGGGACTAGCGGGGCCGGAGACCCAGTACTTC
CDR3aa: CASSSGLAGPETQYF

d_gene: TRBD1
v_gene: TRBV7-2
abundance: .
j_gene: TRBJ1-6
CDR3nt: TGTGCCAGCAGCTCAAGACAGGGGACAGGATCACCCCTCCACTTT
CDR3aa: CASSSRQGTGSPLHF

d_gene: .
v_gene: TRBV6-5
abundance: once
j_gene: TRBJ2-7
CDR3nt: TGTGCCAGCAGTCGGGGGGCCCAAGGCGAGCAGTACTTC
CDR3aa: CASSRGAQGEQYF

d_gene: TRBD2
v_gene: TRBV28
abundance: once
j_gene: TRBJ2-2
CDR3nt: TGTGCCAGCAGCCGGAGGGAGCGGGGGGTCACCGGGGAGCTGTTTTTT
CDR3aa: CASSRRERGVTGELFF

d_gene: TRBD1
v_gene: TRBV2
abundance: .
j_gene: TRBJ2-1
CDR3nt: TGTGCCAGCCGACAGGGGCCGAGCTCCTACAATGAGCAGTTCTTC
CDR3aa: CASRQGPSSYNEQFF

d_gene: TRBD2
v_gene: TRBV9
abundance: .
j_gene: TRBJ2-3
CDR3nt: TGTGCCAGCAGCGTGGGCGGGAGGGCCGCAGATACGCAGTATTTT
CDR3aa: CASSVGGRAADTQYF

d_gene: .
v_gene: TRBV19
abundance: .
j_gene: TRBJ2-1
CDR3nt: TGTGCCAGTAGTGGATACCGGGACTCTGATGAGCAGTTCTTC
CDR3aa: CASSGYRDSDEQFF

d_gene: .
v_gene: TRBV4-1
abundance: .
j_gene: TRBJ2-2
CDR3nt: TGCGCCAGCAGCTCTCGGACAAAGCTGTTTTTT
CDR3aa: CASSSRTKLFF

d_gene: TRBD2
v_gene: TRBV28
abundance: .
j_gene: TRBJ2-7
CDR3nt: TGTGCCAGCAGTGACAGTGGACTAGCGTACCGGAGATACGAGCAGTACTTC
CDR3aa: CASSDSGLAYRRYEQYF

d_gene: .
v_gene: TRBV19
abundance: .
j_gene: TRBJ2-6
CDR3nt: TGTGCCAGTAGTAAGACAGGAGGCTCTGGGGCCAACGTCCTGACTTTC
CDR3aa: CASSKTGGSGANVLTF

d_gene: TRBD1
v_gene: TRBV7-2
abundance: few
j_gene: TRBJ1-1
CDR3nt: TGTGCCAGCAGCTTAGGGGACAGGAGGAACACTGAAGCTTTCTTT
CDR3aa: CASSLGDRRNTEAFF

d_gene: .
v_gene: TRBV30
abundance: .
j_gene: TRBJ2-3
CDR3nt: TGTGCCTGGAGTGATGGTAGCCCGACAGATACGCAGTATTTT
CDR3aa: CAWSDGSPTDTQYF

d_gene: .
v_gene: TRBV2
abundance: few
j_gene: TRBJ1-2
CDR3nt: TGTGCCAGCAGTGTTTTCGGGATCGGCTATGGCTACACCTTC
CDR3aa: CASSVFGIGYGYTF

d_gene: TRBD2
v_gene: TRBV11-2
abundance: .
j_gene: TRBJ2-2
CDR3nt: TGTGCCAGCAGCCCTAGACTAGCGGGAAAGAACACCGGGGAGCTGTTTTTT
CDR3aa: CASSPRLAGKNTGELFF

d_gene: TRBD2
v_gene: TRBV19
abundance: .
j_gene: TRBJ2-7
CDR3nt: TGTGCCAGTAGTGACACCGGGACTAGCGCCTACGAGCAGTACTTC
CDR3aa: CASSDTGTSAYEQYF

d_gene: .
v_gene: TRBV2
abundance: .
j_gene: TRBJ1-4
CDR3nt: TGTGCCAGCAGTACAGATCAAGACCCGACCTATGAAAAACTGTTTTTT
CDR3aa: CASSTDQDPTYEKLFF

d_gene: .
v_gene: TRBV5-4
abundance: few
j_gene: TRBJ1-1
CDR3nt: TGTGCCAGCAGGGGCCCCATGAACACTGAAGCTTTCTTT
CDR3aa: CASRGPMNTEAFF

d_gene: TRBD1
v_gene: TRBV13
abundance: .
j_gene: TRBJ1-3
CDR3nt: TGTGCCAGCAGCTGGGACAGGGCTTACTCTGGAAACACCATATATTTT
CDR3aa: CASSWDRAYSGNTIYF

d_gene: .
v_gene: TRBV28
abundance: .
j_gene: TRBJ1-2
CDR3nt: TGTGCCAGCAGCCTGGGGGCTAAAAATGGCTACACCTTC
CDR3aa: CASSLGAKNGYTF

d_gene: TRBD1
v_gene: TRBV6-1
abundance: .
j_gene: TRBJ1-2
CDR3nt: TGTGCCAGCAGTTCCGCCAGGGGGAACTATGGCTACACCTTC
CDR3aa: CASSSARGNYGYTF

d_gene: TRBD2
v_gene: TRBV5-4
abundance: .
j_gene: TRBJ2-7
CDR3nt: TGTGCCAGCAGCTCCCAACTAGCGGGAGTAACCTACGAGCAGTACTTC
CDR3aa: CASSSQLAGVTYEQYF